This entry is about one T cell receptor beta chain. Its antigen remains unknown. The sample is drawn from a study of T cell repertoires in cytomegalovirus infection. Across the whole study: Selected CMV epitopes included recently identified HLA-C-restricted ones as well as well-studied HLA-B-restricted ones. The public TCR beta signatures pointed to both CMV infection and matching HLA type. Study outcomes and limitations: Across the ex vivo response, the dominant clonotypes were HLA-C-restricted CMV-specific TCR beta clonotypes.

Each CDR3 protein gets one entry after TCRdb re-called the reads with MiXCR. The data contain under 450,000 distinct CDR3 sequences, about a third of them singletons. The CDR3 length is 18 residues. With V trimmed by 2 bases and J by 2 bases, 10 bases remained unmatched. Germline assignment: CDR1 SGHAT and CDR2 FQDESV (reference sequence). The sequences come from cultured PBMCs, collected from culture after CMV antigen stimulation. The genes are TRBV11-1 and TRBJ2-1; 9 positions match TRBD1. This sequence originates from a human donor in good health (CMV status not recorded). Some clones in this sample may be carry-over from other donors' samples. The CDR3 coding sequence is TGTGCCAGCAGCTTAAACAGAGACCGGGACAGGGCCTACAATGAGCAGTTCTTC. This translates into CASSLNRDRDRAYNEQFF.